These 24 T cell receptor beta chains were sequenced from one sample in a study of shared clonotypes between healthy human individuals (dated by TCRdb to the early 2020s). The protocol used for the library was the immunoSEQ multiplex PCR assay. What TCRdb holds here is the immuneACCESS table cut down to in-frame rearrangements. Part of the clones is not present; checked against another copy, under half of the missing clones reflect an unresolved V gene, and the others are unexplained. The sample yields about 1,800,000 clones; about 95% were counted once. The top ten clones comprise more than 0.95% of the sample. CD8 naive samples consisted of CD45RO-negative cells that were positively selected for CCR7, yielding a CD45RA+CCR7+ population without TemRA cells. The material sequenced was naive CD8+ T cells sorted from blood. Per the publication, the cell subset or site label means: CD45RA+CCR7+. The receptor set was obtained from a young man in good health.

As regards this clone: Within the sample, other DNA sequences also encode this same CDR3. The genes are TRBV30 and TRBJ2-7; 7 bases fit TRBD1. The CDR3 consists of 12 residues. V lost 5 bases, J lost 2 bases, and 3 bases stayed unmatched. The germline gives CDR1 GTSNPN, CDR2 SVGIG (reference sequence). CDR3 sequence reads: CAWSGTAYEQYF. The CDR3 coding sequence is TGTGCCTGGTCCGGGACAGCCTACGAGCAGTACTTC.

CDR3 in DNA: TGCGCCAGCAGCGTTTCAGGGGTCGCAGACACTGAAGCTTTCTTT. Its protein product is CASSVSGVADTEAFF. The V gene is TRBV5-1, the J gene TRBJ1-1, with a possible D match to TRBD1 (6 bases). V lost 4 bases and J lost 3, with 16 bases in between. The CDR3 runs 15 residues. The germline gives CDR1 SGHRS, CDR2 YFSETQ.

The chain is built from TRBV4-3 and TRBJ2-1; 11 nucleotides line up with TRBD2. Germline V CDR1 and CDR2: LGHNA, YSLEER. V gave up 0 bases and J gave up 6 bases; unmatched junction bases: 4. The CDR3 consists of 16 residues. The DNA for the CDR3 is TGCGCCAGCAGCCAAGAGCTAGCGGGAGGACTCAATGAGCAGTTCTTC. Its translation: CASSQELAGGLNEQFF.

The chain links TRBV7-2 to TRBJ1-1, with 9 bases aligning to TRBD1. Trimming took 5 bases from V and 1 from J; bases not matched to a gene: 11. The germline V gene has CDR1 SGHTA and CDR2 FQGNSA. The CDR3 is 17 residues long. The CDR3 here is CASSSPGQGVANTEAFF. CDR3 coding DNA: TGTGCCAGCAGCAGCCCGGGACAGGGCGTCGCGAACACTGAAGCTTTCTTT.

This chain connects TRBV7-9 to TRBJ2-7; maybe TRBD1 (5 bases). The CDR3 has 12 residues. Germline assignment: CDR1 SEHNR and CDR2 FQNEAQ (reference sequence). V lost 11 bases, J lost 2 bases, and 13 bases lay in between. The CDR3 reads CALEDNTYEQYF. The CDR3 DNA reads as TGTGCCCTAGAGGACAATACCTACGAGCAGTACTTC. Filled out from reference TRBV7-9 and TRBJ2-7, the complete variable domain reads DTGVSQNPRHKITKRGQNVTFRCDPISEHNRLYWYRQTLGQGPEFLTYFQNEAQLEKSRLLSDRFSAERPKGSFSTLEIQRTEQGDSAMYLCALEDNTYEQYFGPGTRLTVT.

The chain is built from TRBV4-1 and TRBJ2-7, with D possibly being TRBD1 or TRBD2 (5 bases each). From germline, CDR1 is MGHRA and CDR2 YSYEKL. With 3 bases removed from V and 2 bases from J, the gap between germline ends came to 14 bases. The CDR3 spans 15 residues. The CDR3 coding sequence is TGCGCCAGCAGCCAGATCGTCGGGACCCCCTACGAGCAGTACTTC. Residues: CASSQIVGTPYEQYF.

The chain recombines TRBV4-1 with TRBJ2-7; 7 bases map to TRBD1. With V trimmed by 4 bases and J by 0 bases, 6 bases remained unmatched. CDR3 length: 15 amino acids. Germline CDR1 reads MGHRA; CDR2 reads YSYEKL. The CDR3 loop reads CASSRTGTASYEQYF. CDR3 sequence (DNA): TGCGCCAGCAGCCGCACGGGGACAGCCTCCTACGAGCAGTACTTC.

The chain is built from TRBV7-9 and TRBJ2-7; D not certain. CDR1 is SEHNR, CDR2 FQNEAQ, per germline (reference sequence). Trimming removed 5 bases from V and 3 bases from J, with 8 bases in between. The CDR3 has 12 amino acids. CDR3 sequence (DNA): TGTGCCAGCAGCGAGGACGGCTACGAGCAGTACTTC. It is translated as CASSEDGYEQYF. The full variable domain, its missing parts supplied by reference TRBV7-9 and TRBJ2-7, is DTGVSQNPRHKITKRGQNVTFRCDPISEHNRLYWYRQTLGQGPEFLTYFQNEAQLEKSRLLSDRFSAERPKGSFSTLEIQRTEQGDSAMYLCASSEDGYEQYFGPGTRLTVT.

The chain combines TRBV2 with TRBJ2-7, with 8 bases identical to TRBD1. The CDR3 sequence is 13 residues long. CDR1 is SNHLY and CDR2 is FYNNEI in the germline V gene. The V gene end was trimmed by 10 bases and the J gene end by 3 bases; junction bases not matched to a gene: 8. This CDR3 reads CANSGTGFYEQYF. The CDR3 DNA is TGTGCCAACTCCGGGACAGGCTTCTACGAGCAGTACTTC.

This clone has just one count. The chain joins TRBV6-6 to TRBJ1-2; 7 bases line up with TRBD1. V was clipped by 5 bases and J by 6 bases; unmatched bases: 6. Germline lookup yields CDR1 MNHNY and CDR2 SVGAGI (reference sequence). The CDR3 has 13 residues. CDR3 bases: TGTGCCAGCAGTCGTCGAGACAGGGATGGCTACACCTTC. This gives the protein CASSRRDRDGYTF.

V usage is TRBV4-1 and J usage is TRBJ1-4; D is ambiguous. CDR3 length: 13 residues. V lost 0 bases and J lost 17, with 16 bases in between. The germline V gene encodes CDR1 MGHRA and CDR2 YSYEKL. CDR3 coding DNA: TGCGCCAGCAGCCAAGATCCGTCGCAAAGGGAATTTTTT. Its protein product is CASSQDPSQREFF.

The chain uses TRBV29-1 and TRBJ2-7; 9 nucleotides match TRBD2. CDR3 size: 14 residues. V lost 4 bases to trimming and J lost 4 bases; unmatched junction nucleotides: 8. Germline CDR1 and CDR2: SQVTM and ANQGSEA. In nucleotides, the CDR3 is TGCAGCGTTGTACTCCTAGCGGGGAATTACGAGCAGTACTTC. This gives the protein CSVVLLAGNYEQYF.

The CDR3 DNA follows: TGCGCCAGCAGCCAAGATTTCGATAGTAGGACTGAAGCTTTCTTT. Translating it yields CASSQDFDSRTEAFF. This sequence joins TRBV4-1 and TRBJ1-1, with unresolved D. V dropped 0 bases and J dropped 5 bases, with 13 bases sitting between them. CDR3 size: 15 residues. Germline V gene sequence: CDR1 MGHRA, CDR2 YSYEKL.

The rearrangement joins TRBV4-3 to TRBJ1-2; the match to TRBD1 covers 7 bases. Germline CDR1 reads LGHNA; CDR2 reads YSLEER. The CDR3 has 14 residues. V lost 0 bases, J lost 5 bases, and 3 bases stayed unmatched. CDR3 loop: CASSQEDREYGYTF. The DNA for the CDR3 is TGCGCCAGCAGCCAAGAAGACAGGGAGTATGGCTACACCTTC.

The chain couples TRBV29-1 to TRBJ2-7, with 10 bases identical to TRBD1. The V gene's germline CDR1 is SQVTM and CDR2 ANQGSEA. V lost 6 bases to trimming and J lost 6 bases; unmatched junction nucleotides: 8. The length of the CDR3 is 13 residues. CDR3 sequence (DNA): TGCAGCGTAGTCGACAGGGGGCTTAGCGAGCAGTACTTC. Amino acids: CSVVDRGLSEQYF.

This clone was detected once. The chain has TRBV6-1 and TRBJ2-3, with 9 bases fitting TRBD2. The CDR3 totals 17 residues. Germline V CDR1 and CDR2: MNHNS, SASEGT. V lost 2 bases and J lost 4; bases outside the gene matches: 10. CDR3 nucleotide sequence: TGTGCCAGCAGTGAATTTTGGGGGCGGGGGGGCCCAGATACGCAGTATTTT. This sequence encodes CASSEFWGRGGPDTQYF.

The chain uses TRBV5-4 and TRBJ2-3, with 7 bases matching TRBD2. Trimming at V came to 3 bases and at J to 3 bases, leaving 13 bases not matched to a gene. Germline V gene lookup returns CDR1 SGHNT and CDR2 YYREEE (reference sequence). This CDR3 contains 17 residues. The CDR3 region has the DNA TGTGCCAGCAGCTCAAAAACTGCGGGAGAGGGGACAGATACGCAGTATTTT. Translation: CASSSKTAGEGTDTQYF.

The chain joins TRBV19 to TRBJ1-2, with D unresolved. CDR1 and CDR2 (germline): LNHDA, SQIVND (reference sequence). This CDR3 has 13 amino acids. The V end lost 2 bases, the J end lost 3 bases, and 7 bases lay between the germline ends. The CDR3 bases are TGTGCCAGTAGTATATCGCCGCACTATGGCTACACCTTC. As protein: CASSISPHYGYTF.

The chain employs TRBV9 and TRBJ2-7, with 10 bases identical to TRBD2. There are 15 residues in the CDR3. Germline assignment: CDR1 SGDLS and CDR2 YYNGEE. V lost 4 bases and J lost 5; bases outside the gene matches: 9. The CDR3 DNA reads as TGTGCCAGCAGCTCGAGCGGGGGGGCGGCTAACGAGCAGTACTTC. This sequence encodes CASSSSGGAANEQYF.

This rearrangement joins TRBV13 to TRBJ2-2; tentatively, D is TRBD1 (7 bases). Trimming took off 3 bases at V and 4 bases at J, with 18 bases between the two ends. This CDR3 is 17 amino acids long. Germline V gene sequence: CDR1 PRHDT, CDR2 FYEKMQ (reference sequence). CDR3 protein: CASSFEGLQGGTGELFF. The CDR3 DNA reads TGTGCCAGCAGCTTTGAGGGCCTTCAGGGGGGCACCGGGGAGCTGTTTTTT.

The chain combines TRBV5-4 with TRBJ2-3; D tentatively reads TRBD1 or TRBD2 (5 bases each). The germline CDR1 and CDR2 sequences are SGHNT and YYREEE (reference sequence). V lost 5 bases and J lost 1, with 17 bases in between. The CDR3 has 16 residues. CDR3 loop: CASRIWGSSGTDTQYF. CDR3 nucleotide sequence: TGTGCCAGCAGAATCTGGGGGTCGTCTGGCACAGATACGCAGTATTTT.

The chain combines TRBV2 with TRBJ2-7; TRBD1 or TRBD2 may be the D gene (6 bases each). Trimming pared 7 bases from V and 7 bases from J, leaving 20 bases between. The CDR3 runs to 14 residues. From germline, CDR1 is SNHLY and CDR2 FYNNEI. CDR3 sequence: CASTQGGSSPEQYF. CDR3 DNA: TGTGCCAGCACCCAAGGGGGGTCCTCCCCAGAGCAGTACTTC. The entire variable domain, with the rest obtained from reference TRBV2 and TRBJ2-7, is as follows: EPEVTQTPSHQVTQMGQEVILRCVPISNHLYFYWYRQILGQKVEFLVSFYNNEISEKSEIFDDQFSVERPDGSNFTLKIRSTKLEDSAMYFCASTQGGSSPEQYFGPGTRLTVT.

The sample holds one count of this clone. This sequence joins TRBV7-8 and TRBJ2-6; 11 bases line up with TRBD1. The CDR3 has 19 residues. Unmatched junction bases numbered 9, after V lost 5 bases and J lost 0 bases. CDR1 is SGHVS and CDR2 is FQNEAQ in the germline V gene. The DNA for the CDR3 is TGTGCCAGCAGCCCCCCTCGAGGGACAGGGGGCTCTGGGGCCAACGTCCTGACTTTC. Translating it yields CASSPPRGTGGSGANVLTF.

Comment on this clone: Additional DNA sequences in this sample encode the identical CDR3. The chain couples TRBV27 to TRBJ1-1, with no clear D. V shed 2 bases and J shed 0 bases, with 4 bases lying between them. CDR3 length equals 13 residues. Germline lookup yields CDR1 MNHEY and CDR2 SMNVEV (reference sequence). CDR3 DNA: TGTGCCAGCAGTTTAACCGTGAACACTGAAGCTTTCTTT. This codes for CASSLTVNTEAFF.